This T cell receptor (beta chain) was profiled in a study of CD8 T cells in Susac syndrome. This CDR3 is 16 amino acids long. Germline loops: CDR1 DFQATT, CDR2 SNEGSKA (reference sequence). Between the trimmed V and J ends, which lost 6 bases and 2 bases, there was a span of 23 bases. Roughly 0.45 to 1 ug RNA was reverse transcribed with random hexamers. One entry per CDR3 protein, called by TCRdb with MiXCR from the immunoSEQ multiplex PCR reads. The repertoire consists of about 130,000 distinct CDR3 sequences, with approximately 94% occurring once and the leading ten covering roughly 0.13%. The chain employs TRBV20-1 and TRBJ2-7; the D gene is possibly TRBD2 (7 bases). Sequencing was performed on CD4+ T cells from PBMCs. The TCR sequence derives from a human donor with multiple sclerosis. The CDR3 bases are TGCAGTGCCGTATACGGTGCTAGCGGACAGCCCTACGAGCAGTACTTC. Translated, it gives CSAVYGASGQPYEQYF.